What follows are 32 T cell receptor beta chains derived from one specimen sequenced in a study of T cell changes during pregnancy in multiple sclerosis. Only in-frame clones appear in the TCRdb table, and some are missing; sequencing was by immunoSEQ multiplex PCR. The table includes over 70,000 clones, 94% detected once. The input for sequencing was peripheral blood, taken in the third trimester of pregnancy. These receptors were collected from a female donor with multiple sclerosis, enrolled in a pregnancy study.

The genes are TRBV10-3 and TRBJ2-5; no reliable D call. The CDR3 contains 11 residues. The germline gives CDR1 ENHRY, CDR2 SYGVKD. Trimming stripped 3 bases from V and 5 bases from J, with 4 bases between. The CDR3 protein is CAISESETQYF. In DNA form, the CDR3 reads TGTGCCATCAGTGAATCGGAGACCCAGTACTTC.

This sequence joins TRBV28 and TRBJ1-1; 7 nucleotides match TRBD1. Per the germline V gene, CDR1 is MDHEN and CDR2 is SYDVKM. V gave up 1 base and J gave up 0 bases; unmatched junction bases: 5. CDR3 length equals 16 residues. The CDR3 spells CASSLSETGLNTEAFF. As DNA, the CDR3 is TGTGCCAGCAGTTTATCGGAGACAGGGTTGAACACTGAAGCTTTCTTT.

The V call is TRBV6-1, the J call TRBJ2-2, with a weak D call TRBD1 (5 bases). The CDR3 sequence is 13 residues long. Deletions cut 2 bases from V and 7 bases from J, with 8 bases between. The germline V gene has CDR1 MNHNS and CDR2 SASEGT. CDR3 protein: CASSEQGYGELFF. CDR3 nucleotide sequence: TGTGCCAGCAGTGAACAGGGTTACGGGGAGCTGTTTTTT.

V gene TRBV11-2 combines with J gene TRBJ1-4, with a possible D match to TRBD1 (6 bases). Germline CDR1 is SGHAT and CDR2 is FQNNGV. V was pared by 5 bases and J by 5 bases, with 12 bases between. CDR3 length: 14 amino acids. CDR3 sequence reads: CASSNGQTNEKLFF. The CDR3 DNA sequence: TGTGCCAGCAGCAACGGACAGACAAATGAAAAACTGTTTTTT.

The chain joins TRBV2 to TRBJ2-1; TRBD2 matches 15 bases. CDR1 and CDR2 (germline): SNHLY, FYNNEI. Germline trimming cut 5 bases from V and 8 bases from J; bases unmatched to any gene: 10. This CDR3 comprises 17 residues. CDR3 bases: TGTGCCAGCAGTACGTGGACTAGCGGGAGGGCCCTGCATGAGCAGTTCTTC. It codes for CASSTWTSGRALHEQFF.

V is TRBV25-1 and J is TRBJ1-2, with D unresolved. Trimming pared 5 bases from V and 1 base from J, leaving 2 bases between. From germline, CDR1 is MGHDK and CDR2 SYGVNS. This CDR3 region has 11 residues. The CDR3 here is CASSLNYGYTF. The CDR3 coding sequence is TGTGCCAGCAGTCTTAACTATGGCTACACCTTC.

This clone appeared once. The chain couples TRBV6-1 to TRBJ2-5; tentatively, D is TRBD2 (7 bases). The CDR3 totals 16 residues. The germline CDR1 and CDR2 sequences are MNHNS and SASEGT. V lost 2 bases and J lost 2, with 15 bases in between. For the CDR3, the DNA is TGTGCCAGCAGTGAAAGGGGGAGGGCCCTACAAGAGACCCAGTACTTC. This translates into CASSERGRALQETQYF.

The chain links TRBV11-2 to TRBJ2-7; 8 nucleotides align to TRBD1. Trimming cost V 8 bases and J 3 bases; bases outside gene matches: 12. The CDR3 is made up of 15 amino acids. The germline V gene encodes CDR1 SGHAT and CDR2 FQNNGV. This CDR3 reads CASAPDRALIYEQYF. The CDR3 DNA reads as TGTGCCAGCGCACCGGACAGGGCATTAATCTACGAGCAGTACTTC.

This rearrangement joins TRBV10-3 to TRBJ2-7; TRBD2 might be the D (8 bases). Germline V gene data show CDR1 as ENHRY and CDR2 as SYGVKD. CDR3 length equals 14 residues. Deletions cut 5 bases from V and 1 base from J, with 12 bases between. This chain's CDR3 is CAISRGGQSYEQYF. In DNA, the CDR3 is TGTGCCATCAGTCGGGGGGGACAGTCCTACGAGCAGTACTTC.

The chain couples TRBV5-1 to TRBJ1-4, with 7 bases lining up with TRBD1. V trimming: 4 bases; J trimming: 8 bases; junction bases outside the gene matches: 8. Germline V gene data show CDR1 as SGHRS and CDR2 as YFSETQ. The CDR3 sequence is 14 residues long. The CDR3, as DNA: TGCGCCAGCAGCGTCACCGGGACAGACGAAAAACTGTTTTTT. Its protein is CASSVTGTDEKLFF.

J is TRBJ2-6 and V is TRBV5-4; no firm D call. This CDR3 region has 15 residues. Trimming removed 1 base at V and 0 bases at J, with 5 bases between. Germline lookup yields CDR1 SGHNT and CDR2 YYREEE (reference sequence). CDR3: CASSLRLSGANVLTF. CDR3 nucleotide sequence: TGTGCCAGCAGCTTGCGTCTCTCTGGGGCCAACGTCCTGACTTTC.

The chain employs TRBV4-2 and TRBJ2-1; D is unclear. V lost 3 bases to trimming and J lost 2 bases, with 11 bases between them. The CDR3 has 15 amino acids. Germline V gene sequence: CDR1 LGHNA, CDR2 YNFKEQ. As DNA, the CDR3 is TGTGCCAGCAGCCAGGCCGCAGACACCTACAATGAGCAGTTCTTC. This codes for CASSQAADTYNEQFF.

The chain has TRBV6-6 and TRBJ1-2; 10 bases are a match to TRBD1. Germline V gene lookup returns CDR1 MNHNY and CDR2 SVGAGI (reference sequence). J was trimmed by 10 bases and V by 6 bases; bases with no gene match: 8. This CDR3 has 13 amino acids. CDR3 loop: CASSRQGARDYTF. CDR3 DNA: TGTGCCAGCAGCCGACAGGGGGCGCGGGACTACACCTTC.

This chain joins TRBV29-1 and TRBJ2-4; TRBD2 matches 7 bases. V gave up 7 bases and J gave up 9 bases; unmatched junction bases: 12. The CDR3 has 13 residues. Per the germline V gene, CDR1 is SQVTM and CDR2 is ANQGSEA. The CDR3 here is CSASRGIEGIQYF. As DNA, the CDR3 is TGCAGCGCCTCGCGGGGGATTGAGGGCATTCAGTACTTC. The whole variable domain, remainder taken from reference TRBV29-1 and TRBJ2-4, is SAVISQKPSRDICQRGTSLTIQCQVDSQVTMMFWYRQQPGQSLTLIATANQGSEATYESGFVIDKFPISRPNLTFSTLTVSNMSPEDSSIYLCSASRGIEGIQYFGAGTRLSVL.

This chain joins TRBV6-5 and TRBJ1-4, with 9 bases fitting TRBD1. The germline V gene encodes CDR1 MNHEY and CDR2 SVGAGI. The CDR3 is made up of 14 amino acids. The V gene end was trimmed by 4 bases and the J gene end by 8 bases; junction bases not matched to a gene: 5. Here the CDR3 reads CASSWTGDGEKLFF. As DNA, the CDR3 is TGTGCCAGCAGTTGGACAGGGGACGGAGAAAAACTGTTTTTT.

This clone has a single count. V and J are TRBV7-6 and TRBJ1-5, with D perhaps TRBD1 (6 bases). This CDR3 contains 14 residues. CDR1 SGHVS and CDR2 FNYEAQ come from the germline V gene. The germline V and J ends were trimmed by 3 bases and 6 bases, with 12 bases remaining between them. The DNA for the CDR3 is TGTGCCAGCAGCTTGTACAGGGCGGGTCAGCCCCAGCATTTT. Protein: CASSLYRAGQPQHF. Variable domain in full (rest from reference TRBV7-6 and TRBJ1-5): GAGVSQSPRYKVTKRGQDVALRCDPISGHVSLYWYRQALGQGPEFLTYFNYEAQQDKSGLPNDRFSAERPEGSISTLTIQRTEQRDSAMYRCASSLYRAGQPQHFGDGTRLSIL.

This rearrangement joins TRBV4-3 to TRBJ1-2; 9 nucleotides agree with TRBD1. The CDR3 spans 15 residues. After removal of 1 base from V and 1 base from J, the junction contained 1 base not matched to a gene. CDR1 is LGHNA, CDR2 YSLEER, per germline. The CDR3 DNA reads as TGCGCCAGCAGCCAAGGACAGGGGGATAACTATGGCTACACCTTC. It translates to CASSQGQGDNYGYTF.

This clone came up once. The chain links TRBV7-9 to TRBJ2-7; D possibly corresponds to TRBD1 (6 bases). CDR3 length equals 14 residues. Germline-derived CDR1 and CDR2 are SEHNR and FQNEAQ (reference sequence). V dropped 1 base and J dropped 5 bases, with 12 bases sitting between them. In DNA form, the CDR3 reads TGTGCCAGCAGCTTAGGCCAGGGGTTCAACGAGCAGTACTTC. The encoded protein is CASSLGQGFNEQYF.

The chain carries TRBV7-9 and TRBJ2-6, with TRBD1 identical over 9 bases. This CDR3 contains 19 residues. Trimming took 5 bases from V and 0 from J; bases not matched to a gene: 11. Germline V gene sequence: CDR1 SEHNR, CDR2 FQNEAQ (reference sequence). The CDR3 DNA is TGTGCCAGCAGCGACCCGGACAGGGGCCCCAACTCTGGGGCCAACGTCCTGACTTTC. Its translation is CASSDPDRGPNSGANVLTF.

The DNA of the CDR3 is TGCGCCAGCAGCTTGACAGGGGGCGCGACTTTCTTT. Translated: CASSLTGGATFF. The J gene is TRBJ1-1, the V gene TRBV5-1, with 9 bases that match TRBD1. The germline CDR1 and CDR2 sequences are SGHRS and YFSETQ. Trimming took 1 base from V and 12 from J; bases not matched to a gene: 4. This CDR3 comprises 12 residues.

This chain connects TRBV2 to TRBJ2-2, with a possible D match to TRBD1 (5 bases). The CDR3 runs 15 residues. V lost 6 bases, J lost 1 base, and 12 bases lay in between. CDR1 is SNHLY, CDR2 FYNNEI, per germline. In nucleotides, the CDR3 is TGTGCCAGCAGCCTTAAGACAGTGAACACCGGGGAGCTGTTTTTT. It codes for CASSLKTVNTGELFF.

The J gene is TRBJ2-1, the V gene TRBV6-6; 11 bases are shared with TRBD2. CDR3 length equals 15 residues. The ends lost 0 bases at V and 6 bases at J; junction bases unmatched: 1. Germline V gives CDR1 MNHNY, CDR2 SVGAGI (reference sequence). The CDR3 region has the DNA TGTGCCAGCAGTTACTCGGGGACTAGCGGCAATGAGCAGTTCTTC. Protein sequence: CASSYSGTSGNEQFF.

This clone was seen just once. J is TRBJ2-7 and V is TRBV9; D is uncertain. Germline-derived CDR1 and CDR2 are SGDLS and YYNGEE. Trimming shortened V by 4 bases and J by 7 bases, and 18 bases separated the two germline ends. The CDR3 extends over 14 amino acids. The CDR3 DNA reads TGTGCCAGCAGCCCACTAAGAGGTTTGGGTGAGCAGTACTTC. Protein product: CASSPLRGLGEQYF.

V and J are TRBV9 and TRBJ2-7; D perhaps matches TRBD1 (6 bases). Trimming pared 0 bases from V and 5 bases from J, leaving 15 bases between. Germline-derived CDR1 and CDR2 are SGDLS and YYNGEE. The CDR3 sequence is 15 residues long. The CDR3 region is CASSVATGILDEQYF. DNA for the CDR3: TGTGCCAGCAGCGTAGCTACAGGGATTCTGGACGAGCAGTACTTC.

This chain connects TRBV29-1 to TRBJ2-3; 8 bases fit TRBD2. Germline-derived CDR1 and CDR2 are SQVTM and ANQGSEA. J was trimmed by 4 bases and V by 5 bases; bases with no gene match: 8. The CDR3 is 14 amino acids. CDR3 sequence: CSVSIAGFADTQYF. Here the CDR3 DNA reads TGCAGCGTTAGTATAGCGGGATTCGCAGATACGCAGTATTTT.

The rearrangement links TRBV7-9 to TRBJ2-7, with 11 bases that match TRBD2. CDR1 is SEHNR, CDR2 FQNEAQ, per germline (reference sequence). The V segment lost 6 bases and the J segment 5 bases; nucleotides outside the gene matches: 21. The CDR3 extends over 19 amino acids. The CDR3 DNA reads as TGTGCCAGCAGTATAAATTTGGGGTGGAGCCCGGGACTAGCGGACGAGCAGTACTTC. Its translation is CASSINLGWSPGLADEQYF.

The chain carries TRBV28 and TRBJ2-7; 9 nucleotides align to TRBD1. Per germline, CDR1 MDHEN and CDR2 SYDVKM. After removal of 2 bases from V and 3 bases from J, the junction contained 2 bases not matched to a gene. The CDR3 consists of 14 residues. This chain's CDR3 is CASSLGGQGYEQYF. CDR3 DNA sequence: TGTGCCAGCAGTTTAGGGGGACAGGGCTACGAGCAGTACTTC.

The CDR3 coding sequence is TGCGCCATCTCCCAAGGACTTGTATACAATGAGCAGTTCTTC. It is translated as CAISQGLVYNEQFF. The rearrangement joins TRBV10-2 to TRBJ2-1, with a tentative D call TRBD2 (5 bases). This CDR3 has 14 residues. Germline CDR1 is WSHSY and CDR2 is SAAADI. Trimming removed 10 bases from V and 4 bases from J, with 17 bases in between.

This clone was observed a single time. The chain joins TRBV27 to TRBJ2-1; 8 bases match TRBD2. The V gene's germline CDR1 is MNHEY and CDR2 SMNVEV (reference sequence). Trimming removed 4 bases from V and 7 bases from J; junction bases left unmatched: 6. The CDR3 sequence is 14 residues long. Here the CDR3 reads CASSSPAGENEQFF. The CDR3 region has the DNA TGTGCCAGCAGTTCCCCAGCGGGAGAAAATGAGCAGTTCTTC.

This chain joins TRBV11-2 and TRBJ2-7; 10 bases are a match to TRBD2. Germline CDR1 SGHAT, CDR2 FQNNGV. The J segment lost 1 base and the V segment lost 5 bases, leaving 8 bases of the junction unmatched. There are 16 residues in the CDR3. The CDR3: CASSPGLAEISYEQYF. CDR3 nucleotides: TGTGCCAGCAGCCCCGGACTAGCGGAAATATCCTACGAGCAGTACTTC.

This CDR3 is CASSLWQGASQPQHF. The CDR3, as DNA: TGTGCCAGCAGTTTATGGCAGGGGGCGTCTCAGCCCCAGCATTTT. The J gene is TRBJ1-5, the V gene TRBV27, with TRBD1 matching 8 bases. The CDR3 is 15 amino acids. CDR1 MNHEY and CDR2 SMNVEV come from the germline V gene (reference sequence). V was pared by 1 base and J by 6 bases, with 5 bases of the junction left unmatched.

This rearrangement joins TRBV28 to TRBJ1-2; the D gene is possibly TRBD1 (6 bases). Germline V gene sequence: CDR1 MDHEN, CDR2 SYDVKM. This CDR3 comprises 16 residues. Trimming took off 1 base at V and 4 bases at J, with 16 bases between the two ends. The CDR3 region is CASSLYPLTGPYGYTF. As DNA, the CDR3 is TGTGCCAGCAGTTTATACCCCCTAACAGGGCCCTATGGCTACACCTTC.